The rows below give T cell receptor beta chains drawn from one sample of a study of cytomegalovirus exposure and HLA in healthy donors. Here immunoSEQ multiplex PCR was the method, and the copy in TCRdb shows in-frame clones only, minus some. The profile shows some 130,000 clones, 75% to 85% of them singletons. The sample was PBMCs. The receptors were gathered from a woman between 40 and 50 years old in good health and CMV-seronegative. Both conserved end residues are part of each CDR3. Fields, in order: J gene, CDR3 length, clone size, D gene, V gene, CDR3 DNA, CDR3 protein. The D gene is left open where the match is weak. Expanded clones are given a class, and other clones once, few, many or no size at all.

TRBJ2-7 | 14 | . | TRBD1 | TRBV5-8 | TGTGCCAGCAGGGCCGGGACAGGGATTTACGAGCAGTACTTC | CASRAGTGIYEQYF
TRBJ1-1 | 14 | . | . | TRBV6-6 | TGTGCCAGCAGTACGCCCTCAGGGGACACTGAAGCTTTCTTT | CASSTPSGDTEAFF
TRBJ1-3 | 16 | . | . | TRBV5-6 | TGTGCCAGCAGCTTGGGAGGAAGCCGGTCTGGAAACACCATATATTTT | CASSLGGSRSGNTIYF
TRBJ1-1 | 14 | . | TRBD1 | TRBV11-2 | TGTGCCAGCAGCTCGTCCCGGGACAGGGTTCGGGCTTTCTTT | CASSSSRDRVRAFF
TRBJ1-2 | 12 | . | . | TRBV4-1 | TGCGCCAGCAGCCAAGGGGGGAGGGGCTACACCTTC | CASSQGGRGYTF
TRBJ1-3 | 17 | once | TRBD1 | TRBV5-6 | TGTGCCAGCAGTTTCGGAAGGAGAGGGACAGGGGCGGACACCATATATTTT | CASSFGRRGTGADTIYF
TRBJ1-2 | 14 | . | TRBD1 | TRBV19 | TGTGCCAGTACCCGGGACAGGGGAAAGACTGGCTACACCTTC | CASTRDRGKTGYTF
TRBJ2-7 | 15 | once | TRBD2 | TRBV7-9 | TGTGCCAGCAGCTTGAGCCGCGGGGGGGCTTTCGAGCAGTACTTC | CASSLSRGGAFEQYF
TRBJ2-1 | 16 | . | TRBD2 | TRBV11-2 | TGTGCCAGCAGCTTAGTGGGACTAGCGGGGTACAATGAGCAGTTCTTC | CASSLVGLAGYNEQFF
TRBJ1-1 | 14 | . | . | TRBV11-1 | TGTGCCAGCAGCCCCCGGATCATGAGGACTGAAGCTTTCTTT | CASSPRIMRTEAFF
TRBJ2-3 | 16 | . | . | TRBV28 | TGTGCCAGCAGTTCCTACAGAGGACTGGGCCCCCGTACGCAGTATTTT | CASSSYRGLGPRTQYF
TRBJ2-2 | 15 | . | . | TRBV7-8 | TGTGCCAGCAGCTTAGTGCAGGGCAACACCGGGGAGCTGTTTTTT | CASSLVQGNTGELFF
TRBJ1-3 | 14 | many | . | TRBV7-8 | TGTGCCACGCACCGGAGGGGATTTGGAAACACCATATATTTT | CATHRRGFGNTIYF
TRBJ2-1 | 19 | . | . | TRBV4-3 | TGCGCCAGCAGCCAAGATCTCTACGGACTACCGAGCTCCTACAATGAGCAGTTCTTC | CASSQDLYGLPSSYNEQFF
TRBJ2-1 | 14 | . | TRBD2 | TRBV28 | TGTGCCAGCAGTTCTAGCGGGAGTTTGAATGAGCAGTTCTTC | CASSSSGSLNEQFF
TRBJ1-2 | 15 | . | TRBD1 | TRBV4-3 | TGCGCCAGCAGCCATCTCGGGACAGATAACTATGGCTACACCTTC | CASSHLGTDNYGYTF
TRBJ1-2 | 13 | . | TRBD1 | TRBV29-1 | TGCAGCGGAGGGCTGGGGACAGACTATGGCTACACCTTC | CSGGLGTDYGYTF
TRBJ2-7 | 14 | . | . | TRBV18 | TGTGCCAGCTCACCACCGAAGGGGCCAGGCGAGCAGTACTTC | CASSPPKGPGEQYF
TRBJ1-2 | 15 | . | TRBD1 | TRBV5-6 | TGTGCCAGCAGCCGACAGGGCCTAGTCGGCTATGGCTACACCTTC | CASSRQGLVGYGYTF
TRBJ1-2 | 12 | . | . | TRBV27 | TGTGCCAGCAGTCGGGGGGCAGAAGGCTACACCTTC | CASSRGAEGYTF
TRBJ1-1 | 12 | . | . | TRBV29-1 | TGCAGCGTTGGAAACAGGGACACTGAAGCTTTCTTT | CSVGNRDTEAFF
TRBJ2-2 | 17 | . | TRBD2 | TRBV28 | TGTGCCAGCAGTTTCTCCTGGACTAGCGCTAACACCGGGGAGCTGTTTTTT | CASSFSWTSANTGELFF
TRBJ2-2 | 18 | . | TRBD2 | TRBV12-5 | TGTGCTAGTGGTGCCCCGGGACTAGCGGGAGGTAACACCGGGGAGCTGTTTTTT | CASGAPGLAGGNTGELFF
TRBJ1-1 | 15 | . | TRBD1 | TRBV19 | TGTGCCAGTAGTTCCCGGGACAGGGCTAACACTGAAGCTTTCTTT | CASSSRDRANTEAFF
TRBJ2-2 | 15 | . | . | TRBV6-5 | TGTGCCAGCAGCTCGACTACCCGGGATACCGGGGAGCTGTTTTTT | CASSSTTRDTGELFF
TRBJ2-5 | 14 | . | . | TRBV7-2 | TGTGCCAGCAGCGTCCGGGGGACCCAAGAGACCCAGTACTTC | CASSVRGTQETQYF